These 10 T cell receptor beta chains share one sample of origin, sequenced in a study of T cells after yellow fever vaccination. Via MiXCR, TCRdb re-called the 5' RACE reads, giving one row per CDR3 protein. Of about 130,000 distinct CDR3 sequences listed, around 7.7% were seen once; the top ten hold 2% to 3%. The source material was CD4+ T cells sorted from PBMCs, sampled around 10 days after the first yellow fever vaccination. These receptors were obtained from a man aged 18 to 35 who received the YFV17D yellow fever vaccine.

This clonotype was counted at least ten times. CDR3 in amino acids: CSATGSQIYNEQFF. The CDR3 DNA reads TGCAGTGCTACGGGATCTCAAATTTACAATGAGCAGTTCTTC. The chain joins TRBV20-1 to TRBJ2-1, with D possibly being TRBD2 (5 bases). CDR1 is DFQATT and CDR2 is SNEGSKA in the germline V gene (reference sequence). Trimming left V 4 bases short and J 4 bases short, with 14 bases between. This CDR3 contains 14 residues.

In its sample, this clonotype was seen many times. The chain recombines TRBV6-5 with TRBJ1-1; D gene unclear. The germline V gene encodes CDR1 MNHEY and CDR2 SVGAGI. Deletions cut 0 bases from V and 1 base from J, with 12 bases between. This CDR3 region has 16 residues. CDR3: CASSYSRRSENTEAFF. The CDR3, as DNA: TGTGCCAGCAGTTACTCGAGGAGGTCAGAGAACACTGAAGCTTTCTTT.

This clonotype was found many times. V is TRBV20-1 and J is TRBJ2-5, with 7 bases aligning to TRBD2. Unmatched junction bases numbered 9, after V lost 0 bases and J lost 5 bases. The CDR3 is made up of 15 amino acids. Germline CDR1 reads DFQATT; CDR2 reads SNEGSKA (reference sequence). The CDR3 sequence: CSARDSRGAGETQYF. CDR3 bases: TGCAGTGCTAGAGATTCTCGAGGAGCGGGGGAGACCCAGTACTTC.

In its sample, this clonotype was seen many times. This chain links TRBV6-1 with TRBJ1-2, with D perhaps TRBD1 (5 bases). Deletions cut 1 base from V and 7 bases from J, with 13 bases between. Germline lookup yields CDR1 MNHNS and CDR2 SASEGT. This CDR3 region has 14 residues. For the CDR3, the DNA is TGTGCCAGCAGTGAAGGTCCAGGGTACACTGGCTACACCTTC. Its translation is CASSEGPGYTGYTF.

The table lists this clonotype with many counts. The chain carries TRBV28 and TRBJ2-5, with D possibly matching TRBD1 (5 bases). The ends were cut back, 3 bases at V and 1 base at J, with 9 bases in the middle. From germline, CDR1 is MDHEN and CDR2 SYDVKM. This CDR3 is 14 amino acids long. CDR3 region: CASSLLGPQETQYF. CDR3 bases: TGTGCCAGCAGTTTGTTGGGGCCCCAAGAGACCCAGTACTTC.

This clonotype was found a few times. The CDR3 sequence is CAISNRPVLGGGRYEQYV. The CDR3 DNA sequence: TGTGCCATCAGTAACCGCCCAGTACTAGGCGGGGGCCGCTACGAGCAGTACGTC. V is TRBV10-3 and J is TRBJ2-7; TRBD2 is a possible D gene (7 bases). CDR1 and CDR2 (germline): ENHRY, SYGVKD. With 5 bases removed from V and 3 bases from J, the gap between germline ends came to 26 bases. The CDR3 extends over 18 amino acids.

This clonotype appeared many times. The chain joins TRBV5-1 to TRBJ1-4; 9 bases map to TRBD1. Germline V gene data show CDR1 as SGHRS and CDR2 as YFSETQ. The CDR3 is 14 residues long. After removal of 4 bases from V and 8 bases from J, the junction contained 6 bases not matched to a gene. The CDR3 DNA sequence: TGCGCCAGCAGCATCCAACAGGGGGCGGAAAAACTGTTTTTT. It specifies CASSIQQGAEKLFF.

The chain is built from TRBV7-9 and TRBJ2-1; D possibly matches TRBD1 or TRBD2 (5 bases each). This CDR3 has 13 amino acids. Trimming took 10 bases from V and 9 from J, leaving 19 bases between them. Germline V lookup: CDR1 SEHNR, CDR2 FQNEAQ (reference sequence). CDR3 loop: CAMSPGRVIEQFF. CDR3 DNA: TGTGCCATGAGCCCGGGGCGGGTTATTGAGCAGTTCTTC.

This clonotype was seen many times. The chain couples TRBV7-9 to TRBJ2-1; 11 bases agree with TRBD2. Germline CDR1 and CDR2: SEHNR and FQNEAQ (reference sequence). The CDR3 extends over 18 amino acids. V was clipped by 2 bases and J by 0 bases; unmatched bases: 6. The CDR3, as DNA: TGTGCCAGCAGCTTACAACTAGCGGGGGCCGGCTCCTACAATGAGCAGTTCTTC. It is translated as CASSLQLAGAGSYNEQFF.

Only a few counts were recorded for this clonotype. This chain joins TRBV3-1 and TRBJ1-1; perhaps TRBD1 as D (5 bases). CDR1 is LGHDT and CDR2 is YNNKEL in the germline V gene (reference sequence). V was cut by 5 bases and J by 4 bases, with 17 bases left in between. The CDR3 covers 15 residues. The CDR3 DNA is TGTGCCAGCAGCACAGGAGACCAACTTGGCACTGAAGCTTTCTTT. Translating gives CASSTGDQLGTEAFF.